This T cell receptor (beta chain) originates from a study of CD8+ T cells in alopecia areata. Germline CDR1 SGHVS, CDR2 FQNEAQ. The CDR3 extends over 14 amino acids. V lost 6 bases, J lost 3 bases, and 11 bases lay in between. The sequencing template was cDNA reverse transcribed from extracted RNA. TCRdb's copy holds only in-frame clones and misses some; the assay was immunoSEQ multiplex PCR. Among approximately 150,000 clones, 50% to 75% were seen once, and the ten largest hold 16%. The treatment is: oral pan-JAK inhibitor, 5-10 mg twice daily. The V and J genes are TRBV7-8 and TRBJ2-2; D perhaps matches TRBD2 (5 bases). This TCR was recovered from a human donor with alopecia areata. Sequenced here: CD4+ T cells sorted from blood, sampled at roughly week 58, from a patient treated with tofacitinib. CDR3 DNA: TGTGCCAGCAGGTTTGAGGGCTACACCGGGGAGCTGTTTTTT. Its translation is CASRFEGYTGELFF.